Listed below are T cell receptor beta chains from one sample, sequenced in a study of identical twins. TCRdb analysed the 5' RACE reads with MiXCR anew, one entry per CDR3 protein. The sample yields more than 600,000 distinct CDR3 sequences, about 20% seen once. The sample also formed part of further work on T cells expressing NK-cell markers.

Sequenced input: PBMCs. The receptors were gathered from a woman younger than 30 in good health. Both conserved end residues are part of each CDR3. Fields, in order: CDR3 protein, V gene, clone size. Expanded clones get a size class; other rows say once, few or many, or leave the size out.

CASRAGTGESPLHF	TRBV12-3/TRBV12-4	few
CASSQGASGSWNEQFF	TRBV4-3	.
CASSLEGLTNYGYTF	TRBV5-6	few
CASSQAGLVSPDTQYF	TRBV3-1	.
CASSLARGDQPQHF	TRBV12-3/TRBV12-4	.
CASSYLGTSGNHEQYF	TRBV6-5	few
CASSELIGVGELFF	TRBV10-1	.
CASSVDVGLSYGYTF	TRBV9	few
CASSQIQGNTEAFF	TRBV3-1	many
CSAWTSGNEQFF	TRBV20-1	few
CASSPKPGTGTYNEQFF	TRBV5-1	few
CSVITRGQGRNEQFF	TRBV29-1	few
CASSYGGADTEAFF	TRBV7-9	.
CSAPLIGTGGTDTQYF	TRBV20-1	few
CSARASPNGNQPQHF	TRBV20-1	.
CASSSLTSSDTQYF	TRBV7-2	few
CASSIGFGDTEAFF	TRBV19	once
CSVVVSGGTYEQYF	TRBV29-1	few
CASSPLPGEGVLTF	TRBV7-6	.
CASSPGAPESSYNEQFF	TRBV5-6	.
CASSWTSGGYTGELFF	TRBV12-3/TRBV12-4	.
CSARINRLEKLFF	TRBV20-1	few
CAIFRGTGYTF	TRBV12-3/TRBV12-4	few
CATTRCSDRGYNEQFF	TRBV24-1	few
CAWSVPDGTQYF	TRBV30	.